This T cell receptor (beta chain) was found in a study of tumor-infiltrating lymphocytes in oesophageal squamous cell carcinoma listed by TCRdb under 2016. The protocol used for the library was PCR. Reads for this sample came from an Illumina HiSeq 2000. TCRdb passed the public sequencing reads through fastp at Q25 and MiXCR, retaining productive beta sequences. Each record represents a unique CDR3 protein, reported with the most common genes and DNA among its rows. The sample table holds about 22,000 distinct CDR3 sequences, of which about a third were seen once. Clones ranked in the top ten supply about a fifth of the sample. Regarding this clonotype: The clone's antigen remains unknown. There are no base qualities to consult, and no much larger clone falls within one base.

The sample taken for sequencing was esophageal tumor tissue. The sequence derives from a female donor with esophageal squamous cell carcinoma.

The DNA reads TGCAGTGCTTTAGCCGGTTCGAGCGGGAGCGCCGGTGAGCAGTTCTTC. Translation gives CSALAGSSGSAGEQFF. The sequence links TRBV20-1 to TRBJ2-1; TRBD2 matches 8 bases in the middle. The CDR3, from cysteine to phenylalanine, totals 16 residues. Just CDR3 DNA is preserved here, 48 bases in frame from base 1. Trimming leaves V shorter by 5 bases and J shorter by 9 bases, with the junction holding 18 bases beyond the gene matches. The germline V gene encodes CDR1 DFQATT and CDR2 SNEGSKA (reference sequence).